Included here is one TCR beta chain sequence, with context. This specimen belongs to a study of response to subunit inactivated influenza vaccine. The CDR3 extends over 15 amino acids. The J segment lost 15 bases and the V segment lost 4 bases, leaving 16 bases of the junction unmatched. Germline V gives CDR1 LGHNA, CDR2 YNFKEQ. TCRdb re-analysed the RT-PCR reads in MiXCR, keeping a single row per CDR3 protein. This sample has about 580,000 distinct CDR3 sequences, with 14% found just once. Here the sequenced sample was PBMCs from blood, taken about 13 days after vaccination. This chain joins TRBV4-2 and TRBJ2-1; TRBD2 matches at 9 bases. The sequence was collected from a middle-aged man who received an inactivated influenza vaccine. The CDR3 reads CASSLSGRPPSPPFF. DNA for the CDR3: TGTGCCAGCAGCCTTAGCGGGAGACCCCCCAGCCCGCCGTTCTTC.